This is a list of T cell receptor beta chains from one sample in a study of response to subunit inactivated influenza vaccine. TCRdb reanalysed the RT-PCR reads using MiXCR and keeps one entry per CDR3 protein. There are around 490,000 distinct CDR3 sequences in the sample; less than 10% occur only once, and approximately 12% lies in the top ten. Specimen: PBMCs from blood, collected around 25 months after vaccination. These TCRs come from a man between 50 and 75 years old who received an inactivated influenza vaccine. Each CDR3 is given with its conserved first and last residue. Fields, in order: D gene, J gene, V gene, clone size, CDR3 protein, CDR3 DNA. A D gene is named only where the DNA matches it firmly. Some rows mark clone size as missing; the rest say once, few, many or name a class of expanded clone.

d_gene: .; j_gene: TRBJ2-5; v_gene: TRBV20-1; abundance: .; CDR3aa: CSARDLKYQETQYF; CDR3nt: TGCAGTGCTAGAGATCTTAAGTATCAAGAGACCCAGTACTTC
d_gene: .; j_gene: TRBJ2-1; v_gene: TRBV5-1; abundance: .; CDR3aa: CASSFGGFTYNEQFF; CDR3nt: TGCGCCAGCAGCTTTGGAGGGTTTACCTACAATGAGCAGTTCTTC
d_gene: .; j_gene: TRBJ2-6; v_gene: TRBV29-1; abundance: .; CDR3aa: CSVGGMGRFSGANVLTF; CDR3nt: TGCAGCGTTGGGGGGATGGGACGGTTCTCTGGGGCCAACGTCCTGACTTTC
d_gene: .; j_gene: TRBJ2-3; v_gene: TRBV9; abundance: .; CDR3aa: CASSVDGQGPDTQYF; CDR3nt: TGTGCCAGCAGCGTAGACGGGCAGGGGCCCGATACGCAGTATTTT
d_gene: TRBD2; j_gene: TRBJ2-7; v_gene: TRBV27; abundance: few; CDR3aa: CASSLRWSGGYEQYF; CDR3nt: TGTGCCAGCAGTTTAAGGTGGAGCGGGGGATACGAGCAGTACTTC
d_gene: .; j_gene: TRBJ1-1; v_gene: TRBV29-1; abundance: .; CDR3aa: CSVARHPEAFF; CDR3nt: TGCAGCGTTGCTCGTCATCCTGAAGCTTTCTTT
d_gene: .; j_gene: TRBJ2-1; v_gene: TRBV5-1; abundance: .; CDR3aa: CASSLTGVGGEQFF; CDR3nt: TGCGCCAGCAGCTTGACAGGGGTCGGGGGGGAGCAGTTCTTC
d_gene: .; j_gene: TRBJ2-7; v_gene: TRBV7-9; abundance: .; CDR3aa: CAGGDNYEQYF; CDR3nt: TGTGCCGGAGGCGACAACTACGAGCAGTACTTC
d_gene: .; j_gene: TRBJ1-4; v_gene: TRBV5-1; abundance: .; CDR3aa: CASRESAEKLFF; CDR3nt: TGCGCCAGCAGAGAGTCTGCTGAAAAACTGTTTTTT
d_gene: TRBD2; j_gene: TRBJ2-4; v_gene: TRBV20-1; abundance: .; CDR3aa: CSAVFGDYRSKNIQYF; CDR3nt: TGCAGTGCGGTCTTCGGGGACTACCGTTCCAAAAACATTCAGTACTTC
d_gene: TRBD1; j_gene: TRBJ1-1; v_gene: TRBV7-9; abundance: few; CDR3aa: CASSLTGGTVNTEAFF; CDR3nt: TGTGCCAGCAGCTTAACTGGAGGGACAGTGAACACTGAAGCTTTCTTT
d_gene: .; j_gene: TRBJ2-7; v_gene: TRBV4-3; abundance: .; CDR3aa: CASSPGLMPYEQYF; CDR3nt: TGCGCCAGCAGCCCGGGACTCATGCCCTACGAGCAGTACTTC
d_gene: TRBD2; j_gene: TRBJ2-4; v_gene: TRBV7-8; abundance: .; CDR3aa: CASSPRLAGENIQYF; CDR3nt: TGTGCCAGCAGCCCTAGACTAGCGGGAGAAAACATTCAGTACTTC
d_gene: .; j_gene: TRBJ2-7; v_gene: TRBV12-3/TRBV12-4; abundance: .; CDR3aa: CASKPTASYEQYF; CDR3nt: TGTGCCAGCAAGCCGACGGCGTCCTACGAGCAGTACTTC
d_gene: .; j_gene: TRBJ2-2; v_gene: TRBV29-1; abundance: many; CDR3aa: CSVARDGGTGELFF; CDR3nt: TGCAGCGTTGCGCGGGACGGAGGCACCGGGGAGCTGTTTTTT
d_gene: TRBD1; j_gene: TRBJ2-5; v_gene: TRBV20-1; abundance: few; CDR3aa: CSARGQTGGETQYF; CDR3nt: TGCAGTGCTCGAGGACAGACAGGGGGAGAGACCCAGTACTTC
d_gene: TRBD1; j_gene: TRBJ2-6; v_gene: TRBV28; abundance: few; CDR3aa: CASSTNRGLGANVLTF; CDR3nt: TGTGCCAGCAGTACAAACAGGGGGCTTGGGGCCAACGTCCTGACTTTC
d_gene: .; j_gene: TRBJ2-3; v_gene: TRBV11-2; abundance: .; CDR3aa: CASSLLVGSLGTDTQYF; CDR3nt: TGTGCCAGCAGCTTACTGGTCGGAAGCCTGGGCACAGATACGCAGTATTTT
d_gene: TRBD2; j_gene: TRBJ2-4; v_gene: TRBV4-1; abundance: .; CDR3aa: CSSSQGLRGDAKNIQYF; CDR3nt: TGCTCCAGCAGCCAAGGTCTTCGGGGGGATGCCAAAAACATTCAGTACTTC